This is a list of T cell receptor beta chains from one sample in a study of blood T cell repertoires in COVID-19. Assay: immunoSEQ multiplex PCR; the TCRdb copy retains only in-frame clones and omits some. The profile shows 180,000 or so clones, roughly 86% of them singletons. The sample taken for sequencing was peripheral blood. The source is a woman in her twenties or thirties with active or convalescent COVID-19. Both conserved end residues are part of each CDR3. A D gene is named only where the DNA matches it firmly. The size of a clone is reported for some rows only, either as once, few or many, or as a class for expanded clones.

D	size	J	V	CDR3	DNA
TRBD1	-	TRBJ1-5	TRBV30	CAWGGQLNQPQHF	TGTGCCTGGGGGGGACAGCTCAATCAGCCCCAGCATTTT
TRBD1	-	TRBJ2-7	TRBV28	CASSFETGPTYEQYF	TGTGCCAGCAGTTTCGAGACAGGGCCTACCTACGAGCAGTACTTC
TRBD1	-	TRBJ2-1	TRBV7-9	CASSLVGQGAHNEQFF	TGTGCCAGCAGCTTAGTGGGACAGGGGGCACACAATGAGCAGTTCTTC
-	-	TRBJ2-1	TRBV30	CAWSVGWRRGVYNEQFF	TGTGCCTGGAGTGTGGGATGGCGGCGGGGAGTCTACAATGAGCAGTTCTTC
-	once	TRBJ1-1	TRBV19	CASSIEAGVAEAFF	TGTGCCAGTAGTATAGAGGCGGGCGTAGCAGAAGCTTTCTTT
TRBD1	-	TRBJ1-1	TRBV7-8	CASSKPGQQRENTEAFF	TGTGCCAGCAGCAAGCCGGGACAGCAAAGGGAGAACACTGAAGCTTTCTTT
-	many	TRBJ2-2	TRBV7-9	CASSLAAGTGELFF	TGTGCCAGCAGCTTAGCAGCGGGCACCGGGGAGCTGTTTTTT
-	few	TRBJ1-2	TRBV13	CASNTGSDGYTF	TGTGCCAGCAACACAGGGAGTGATGGCTACACCTTC
TRBD2	-	TRBJ2-3	TRBV2	CASRKGTSGRGWADTQYF	TGTGCCAGCAGGAAAGGGACTAGCGGGAGAGGTTGGGCAGATACGCAGTATTTT
-	-	TRBJ1-2	TRBV5-1	CASSADQTGGYTF	TGCGCCAGCAGCGCGGATCAAACGGGGGGCTACACCTTC
TRBD1	-	TRBJ2-1	TRBV11-2	CASSSPGQAYNEQFF	TGTGCCAGCAGCTCCCCGGGACAGGCGTACAATGAGCAGTTCTTC
-	-	TRBJ1-1	TRBV11-3	CASSLNQGNTEAFF	TGTGCCAGCAGCTTAAATCAGGGGAACACTGAAGCTTTCTTT
-	-	TRBJ1-2	TRBV6-6	CASSKEWGYTF	TGTGCCAGCAGTAAGGAGTGGGGCTACACCTTC
-	-	TRBJ1-1	TRBV11-3	CASSTRPTGYTEAFF	TGTGCCAGCAGCACTCGCCCTACAGGGTACACTGAAGCTTTCTTT
-	-	TRBJ1-5	TRBV3-1/TRBV3-2	CASSQDGGQPQHF	TGTGCCAGCAGCCAAGATGGGGGGCAGCCCCAGCATTTT
-	-	TRBJ2-2	TRBV6-5	CASREGVNTGELFF	TGTGCCAGCAGAGAGGGGGTCAACACCGGGGAGCTGTTTTTT
TRBD2	few	TRBJ2-7	TRBV5-1	CASSTGLVGHEQYF	TGCGCCAGCAGCACGGGACTAGTTGGGCACGAGCAGTACTTC
-	-	TRBJ1-4	TRBV2	CASTELTTNEKLFF	TGTGCCAGCACGGAGCTTACAACTAATGAAAAACTGTTTTTT
-	-	TRBJ1-5	TRBV2	CASSRDWGGPQHF	TGTGCCAGCAGTCGGGACTGGGGTGGACCCCAGCATTTT
-	-	TRBJ2-2	TRBV30	CAWNPGQNTGELFF	TGTGCCTGGAACCCTGGACAGAACACCGGGGAGCTGTTTTTT
-	few	TRBJ1-2	TRBV15	CATSRDRTTRGYTF	TGTGCCACCAGCAGAGACAGAACCACCCGTGGCTACACCTTC
-	once	TRBJ2-7	TRBV7-6	CASSLGPSYEQYF	TGTGCCAGCAGCTTAGGGCCCTCCTACGAGCAGTACTTC
-	-	TRBJ1-5	TRBV19	CASTMSSNQPQHF	TGTGCCAGTACAATGAGTAGCAATCAGCCCCAGCATTTT
-	-	TRBJ2-5	TRBV7-9	CASSLGTGQETQYF	TGTGCCAGCAGCTTAGGGACTGGTCAAGAGACCCAGTACTTC